Listed below are T cell receptor beta chains from one sample, sequenced in a study of human T cells and chemical hapten exposure. TCRdb processed the RACE reads anew with MiXCR; each CDR3 protein has one entry. This table holds tens of thousands of distinct CDR3 sequences, 9.3% found once. Specimen: whole blood, collected in connection with sensitization to the hapten diphenylcyclopropenone (DPC). The receptors were sampled from a middle-aged woman with alopecia areata. Some clones in this sample may be carry-over from other donors' samples. Both conserved end residues are part of each CDR3. A D gene is named only where the DNA matches it firmly. Size tells how often a clone was seen (once, few, many) or the class of an expanded clone, and some rows leave it out.

clone_size: medium-sized; d_call: TRBD1; v_call: TRBV28; j_call: TRBJ1-1; cdr3_nt: TGTGCCAGCAGACGGACAGGGGGATTTACTGAAGCTTTCTTT; cdr3_aa: CASRRTGGFTEAFF
clone_size: many; d_call: NA; v_call: TRBV5-5; j_call: TRBJ2-3; cdr3_nt: TGTGCCAGCAACCCTCTCGCCGGGAGAAGCACAGATACGCAGTATTTT; cdr3_aa: CASNPLAGRSTDTQYF
clone_size: NA; d_call: NA; v_call: TRBV19; j_call: TRBJ1-4; cdr3_nt: TGTGCCAGTAGTAGGGACAAAAGAGGAGGAGATGAAAAACTGTTTTTT; cdr3_aa: CASSRDKRGGDEKLFF
clone_size: many; d_call: NA; v_call: TRBV27; j_call: TRBJ1-5; cdr3_nt: TGTGCCAGCAGTTTAACGGGCTGGGATAGCAATCAGCCCCAGCATTTT; cdr3_aa: CASSLTGWDSNQPQHF
clone_size: many; d_call: NA; v_call: TRBV20-1; j_call: TRBJ2-7; cdr3_nt: TGCAGTGTGACCGGGACTCCAACCCGCGAGCAGTACTTC; cdr3_aa: CSVTGTPTREQYF
clone_size: many; d_call: NA; v_call: TRBV6-1; j_call: TRBJ1-4; cdr3_nt: TGTGCCAGCAATACGGTCTTGGAACTGTTTTTT; cdr3_aa: CASNTVLELFF
clone_size: many; d_call: TRBD2; v_call: TRBV6-2/TRBV6-3; j_call: TRBJ2-7; cdr3_nt: TGTGCCAGCAGTTCGGGACTAGCGGGGGCCTACGAGCAGTACTTC; cdr3_aa: CASSSGLAGAYEQYF
clone_size: many; d_call: TRBD2; v_call: TRBV2; j_call: TRBJ2-1; cdr3_nt: TGTGCCAGCAGTAAAAAAATGTCTAGGGACTACTCCCGGGGTGAGCAGTTCTTC; cdr3_aa: CASSKKMSRDYSRGEQFF
clone_size: NA; d_call: TRBD1; v_call: TRBV5-1; j_call: TRBJ1-1; cdr3_nt: TGCGCCAGCAGCCCCCCGGGACAGGGAGAAGCTTTCTTT; cdr3_aa: CASSPPGQGEAFF
clone_size: many; d_call: NA; v_call: TRBV5-1; j_call: TRBJ1-1; cdr3_nt: TGCGCCAGCAGCACGACAAAGAACACTGAAGCTTTCTTT; cdr3_aa: CASSTTKNTEAFF
clone_size: many; d_call: NA; v_call: TRBV6-2/TRBV6-3; j_call: TRBJ2-6; cdr3_nt: TGTGCCAGCAGTGACTTTCTCTCTGGGGCCAACGTCCTGACTTTC; cdr3_aa: CASSDFLSGANVLTF
clone_size: few; d_call: TRBD2; v_call: TRBV28; j_call: TRBJ2-7; cdr3_nt: TGTGCCAGCAGTTCGGGCGGGGGTTTCAACGAGCAGTACTTC; cdr3_aa: CASSSGGGFNEQYF
clone_size: few; d_call: NA; v_call: TRBV7-3; j_call: TRBJ2-2; cdr3_nt: TGTGCCAGCAGACTTGGTGGTCTGAACACCGGGGAGCTGTTTTTT; cdr3_aa: CASRLGGLNTGELFF
clone_size: many; d_call: NA; v_call: TRBV6-1; j_call: TRBJ2-2; cdr3_nt: TGTGCCACCAGGGCGGGGCCCGGGGAGCTGTTTTTT; cdr3_aa: CATRAGPGELFF
clone_size: few; d_call: NA; v_call: TRBV28; j_call: TRBJ2-1; cdr3_nt: TGTGCCAGCAGTTTGGGGACCTCGGATGAGCAGTTCTTC; cdr3_aa: CASSLGTSDEQFF
clone_size: many; d_call: NA; v_call: TRBV9; j_call: TRBJ2-7; cdr3_nt: TGTGCCAGCAGCTCCCGCCCCTCCTACGAGCAGTACTTC; cdr3_aa: CASSSRPSYEQYF
clone_size: few; d_call: NA; v_call: TRBV4-1; j_call: TRBJ1-1; cdr3_nt: TGCGCCAGCAGCCACGGTACTAGGGGCACTGAAGCTTTCTTT; cdr3_aa: CASSHGTRGTEAFF
clone_size: many; d_call: TRBD2; v_call: TRBV3-1; j_call: TRBJ2-3; cdr3_nt: TGTGCCAGCAGTCAACGCGGGGGGGCCTTCCCAGATACGCAGTATTTT; cdr3_aa: CASSQRGGAFPDTQYF
clone_size: many; d_call: NA; v_call: TRBV5-4; j_call: TRBJ1-1; cdr3_nt: TGTGCCAGCAGCTCCACGGGGGCTGTTGAAGCTTTCTTT; cdr3_aa: CASSSTGAVEAFF
clone_size: few; d_call: NA; v_call: TRBV7-3; j_call: TRBJ2-5; cdr3_nt: TGTGCCAGCAGCTTAAATGGTGGGGAGACCCAGTACTTC; cdr3_aa: CASSLNGGETQYF
clone_size: many; d_call: TRBD2; v_call: TRBV9; j_call: TRBJ2-2; cdr3_nt: TGTGCCAGCAGCCCCCCAGCGGGGGGGCTGGCCGGGGAGCTGTTTTTT; cdr3_aa: CASSPPAGGLAGELFF
clone_size: few; d_call: NA; v_call: TRBV4-1; j_call: TRBJ2-2; cdr3_nt: TGCGCCAGCAGCCAAGGACTCCCTCCCCGGGAGCTGTTTTTT; cdr3_aa: CASSQGLPPRELFF
clone_size: many; d_call: NA; v_call: TRBV30; j_call: TRBJ2-2; cdr3_nt: TGTGCCTGGAGTGTAGGGACACAGAACACCGGGGAGCTGTTTTTT; cdr3_aa: CAWSVGTQNTGELFF
clone_size: NA; d_call: TRBD2; v_call: TRBV2; j_call: TRBJ2-2; cdr3_nt: TGTGCCGACCGGACTAGCGAAGTGTCCGGGGAGCTGTTTTTT; cdr3_aa: CADRTSEVSGELFF
clone_size: many; d_call: NA; v_call: TRBV18; j_call: TRBJ1-1; cdr3_nt: TGTGCCAGCTCACCAGCAGGGACTGAAGCTTTCTTT; cdr3_aa: CASSPAGTEAFF
clone_size: many; d_call: TRBD1; v_call: TRBV5-6; j_call: TRBJ2-1; cdr3_nt: TGTGCCAGCAGCTTGGGAGGGCCAGGGGGATACAATGAGCAGTTCTTC; cdr3_aa: CASSLGGPGGYNEQFF
clone_size: few; d_call: NA; v_call: TRBV28; j_call: TRBJ2-5; cdr3_nt: TGTGCCAGCAGGAGATCCCGGAGGGAGACCCAGTACTTC; cdr3_aa: CASRRSRRETQYF
clone_size: many; d_call: NA; v_call: TRBV6-2/TRBV6-3; j_call: TRBJ2-1; cdr3_nt: TGTGCCAGCAGTTACGCAGAGGGCTCCTACAATGAGCAGTTCTTC; cdr3_aa: CASSYAEGSYNEQFF
clone_size: few; d_call: TRBD2; v_call: TRBV20-1; j_call: TRBJ2-7; cdr3_nt: TGCAGTGCTAGAGCGTTAGCGGGGGGTTCCTACGAGCAGTACTTC; cdr3_aa: CSARALAGGSYEQYF